Below, 24 T cell receptor beta chains from the same sample are listed, as sequenced in a study of T-cell reconstitution after alpha-beta-depleted transplantation in children. The authors prepared the TCRbeta library with unique molecular identifiers. TCRdb reanalysed the PCR reads using MiXCR and keeps one entry per CDR3 protein. The sample comprises about 610,000 distinct CDR3 sequences, roughly a tenth of which are singletons, and roughly 4% rests with the top ten. Material: PBMCs from the stem cell graft donor, obtained from the stem cell graft. The origin of the receptors is a human donor who donated a stem cell graft to a child with acute myeloid leukemia.

This clonotype appeared many times. The V gene is TRBV12-3 or TRBV12-4, the J gene TRBJ2-1; 7 nucleotides match TRBD2. The V and J ends lost 0 bases and 9 bases, in that order; junction bases with no gene match: 8. The CDR3 contains 15 residues. The CDR3 sequence is CASSLAGGPRGEQFF. CDR3 bases: TGTGCCAGCAGTTTAGCGGGAGGGCCCCGGGGTGAGCAGTTCTTC.

This clonotype was counted at least ten times. The DNA of the CDR3 is TGTGCCAGCAGTTTAGCGCTGTCCCGGGGTGAAGCTTTCTTT. Its protein is CASSLALSRGEAFF. The gene calls are TRBV12-3 or TRBV12-4 and TRBJ1-1; D ambiguous. The CDR3 is 14 amino acids. V was pared by 0 bases and J by 7 bases, with 12 bases between.

This clonotype came up a few times. The chain has TRBV5-1 and TRBJ2-6; the D gene is possibly TRBD1 (6 bases). This CDR3 spans 16 amino acids. Trimming left V 3 bases short and J 0 bases short, with 10 bases between. Germline CDR1 SGHRS, CDR2 YFSETQ. The CDR3 DNA sequence: TGCGCCAGCAGCTGGGGACAAATCTCTGGGGCCAACGTCCTGACTTTC. The encoded protein is CASSWGQISGANVLTF.

A few counts support this clonotype. V gene TRBV7-9 combines with J gene TRBJ1-6; D ambiguous. The germline CDR1 and CDR2 sequences are SEHNR and FQNEAQ (reference sequence). The CDR3 covers 15 residues. The V gene lost 6 bases and the J gene lost 5 bases, with 14 bases spanning the gap. CDR3 protein: CASRPARGNNSPLHF. The DNA of the CDR3 is TGTGCCAGCAGACCAGCCCGGGGTAATAATTCACCCCTCCACTTT. The variable domain in full, completed from reference TRBV7-9 and TRBJ1-6, reads DTGVSQNPRHKITKRGQNVTFRCDPISEHNRLYWYRQTLGQGPEFLTYFQNEAQLEKSRLLSDRFSAERPKGSFSTLEIQRTEQGDSAMYLCASRPARGNNSPLHFGNGTRLTVT.

The V gene is TRBV4-3, the J gene TRBJ2-4; D may be TRBD1 (6 bases). This CDR3 spans 17 amino acids. V was clipped by 0 bases and J by 7 bases, with 19 bases between them. CDR1 and CDR2 (germline): LGHNA, YSLEER. The CDR3 DNA reads TGCGCCAGCAGCCAAGATCTGGGGACACCCCTAGGGAACATTCAGTACTTC. Its protein product is CASSQDLGTPLGNIQYF.

The sample holds a few counts of this clonotype. The J gene is TRBJ2-2, the V gene TRBV6-5, with 9 bases aligning to TRBD2. The V segment lost 4 bases and the J segment 9 bases; nucleotides outside the gene matches: 18. In germline, CDR1 is MNHEY, CDR2 SVGAGI. CDR3 size: 18 residues. CDR3 residues: CASSSPWASGVTDRELFF. CDR3 nucleotide sequence: TGTGCCAGCAGTTCCCCTTGGGCTAGCGGGGTTACCGACCGGGAGCTGTTTTTT.

In its sample, this clonotype was seen a few times. The gene calls are TRBV27 and TRBJ2-3; 12 nucleotides line up with TRBD2. The trim removed 5 bases at V and 5 bases at J, leaving 5 bases unmatched. This CDR3 has 15 residues. Germline V lookup: CDR1 MNHEY, CDR2 SMNVEV (reference sequence). CDR3 sequence reads: CASSKPGLAGDTQYF. CDR3 DNA sequence: TGTGCCAGCAGTAAACCGGGACTAGCGGGAGATACGCAGTATTTT.

Regarding this clonotype: At one of its ends the junction is not consistent with the germline gene, which may arise from a read error. The V call is TRBV14, the J call TRBJ2-7; 9 bases line up with TRBD2. The CDR3 length is 12 residues. Germline assignment: CDR1 SGHDN and CDR2 FVKESK. The CDR3 reads CASSQEGRTSDF. CDR3 DNA: TGTGCCAGCAGCCAAGAGGGACGGACTAGCGACTTC.

In its sample, this clonotype was seen a few times. The CDR3: CSARDSSGSVLEQFF. The CDR3 DNA reads TGCAGTGCTAGAGATTCTAGCGGGAGTGTTCTTGAGCAGTTCTTC. The V and J genes are TRBV20-1 and TRBJ2-1, with TRBD2 matching over 10 bases. From germline, CDR1 is DFQATT and CDR2 SNEGSKA (reference sequence). Trimming removed 0 bases from V and 9 bases from J; junction bases left unmatched: 8. The CDR3 contains 15 residues.

This clonotype turned up a few times. The chain carries TRBV4-2 and TRBJ2-2; 7 positions match TRBD2. Looked up from germline, CDR1 is LGHNA and CDR2 is YNFKEQ. With 0 bases clipped from V and 2 bases from J, the junction kept 6 bases outside the gene matches. This CDR3 spans 17 amino acids. This CDR3 reads CASSQDPRGENTGELFF. CDR3 sequence (DNA): TGTGCCAGCAGCCAAGATCCCCGGGGGGAAAACACCGGGGAGCTGTTTTTT.

This clonotype was seen more than once but under ten times. CDR3 in DNA: TGCAGCGCTGGGGGGACAAAGAACACTGAAGCTTTCTTT. Translating it yields CSAGGTKNTEAFF. The chain employs TRBV29-1 and TRBJ1-1; a weak D match, TRBD1 (6 bases). V was shortened by 7 bases and J by 1 base, with 13 bases between the two germline ends. Germline CDR1 SQVTM, CDR2 ANQGSEA. The CDR3 is made up of 13 amino acids.

In its sample, this clonotype was seen a few times. The V call is TRBV12-3 or TRBV12-4, the J call TRBJ1-6; D remains unclear. CDR3 length equals 17 residues. With 3 bases removed from V and 0 bases from J, the gap between germline ends came to 12 bases. CDR3 amino acids: CASSFGPRSSYNSPLHF. The DNA of the CDR3 is TGTGCCAGCAGTTTCGGCCCACGGAGCTCCTATAATTCACCCCTCCACTTT.

In the case of this clonotype: Just one base apart from a much larger clone, this may be a read error. The CDR3 sequence is CASSPGQQRFNEQIF. The CDR3 coding sequence is TGTGCCAGCAGCCCCGGACAGCAGCGGTTTAATGAGCAGATCTTC. This chain joins TRBV9 and TRBJ2-1; D is perhaps TRBD1 (6 bases). Germline-derived CDR1 and CDR2 are SGDLS and YYNGEE. The CDR3 sequence is 15 residues long.

The V call is TRBV6-5, the J call TRBJ1-5; 9 nucleotides agree with TRBD1. The CDR3 is made up of 15 amino acids. The V and J ends lost 6 bases and 5 bases, in that order; junction bases with no gene match: 8. The V gene's germline CDR1 is MNHEY and CDR2 SVGAGI. CDR3 residues: CASRRGTGLDQPQHF. The CDR3 region has the DNA TGTGCCAGCAGAAGAGGGACAGGGCTGGATCAGCCCCAGCATTTT.

Only a few counts were recorded for this clonotype. The chain employs TRBV29-1 and TRBJ2-7, with D perhaps TRBD1 or TRBD2 (6 bases each). Germline V gene sequence: CDR1 SQVTM, CDR2 ANQGSEA. The CDR3 sequence is 14 residues long. Trimming pared 7 bases from V and 7 bases from J, leaving 23 bases between. The DNA for the CDR3 is TGCAGCGCAGGGGTTTTAAGCGCCGGGGGAGAGCAGTACTTC. Amino acid sequence: CSAGVLSAGGEQYF.

This clonotype was counted many times. The chain is built from TRBV12-3 or TRBV12-4 and TRBJ2-1, with D perhaps matching TRBD1 or TRBD2 (5 bases each). CDR3 size: 14 residues. The ends were cut back, 3 bases at V and 7 bases at J, with 13 bases in the middle. CDR3 sequence (DNA): TGTGCCAGCAGTTTGCACGGGACGGGGAATGAGCAGTTCTTC. Translating gives CASSLHGTGNEQFF.

This clonotype has just a few counts. The chain employs TRBV25-1 and TRBJ2-1; the D gene is possibly TRBD2 (7 bases). The CDR3 is 17 amino acids. Germline V CDR1 and CDR2: MGHDK, SYGVNS. Trimming cost V 7 bases and J 9 bases, with 28 bases left between them. Written as DNA, the CDR3 is TGTGCCAGCACCGACGTAGGGGGGAGGGCCCAAATGGGTGAGCAGTTCTTC. It encodes CASTDVGGRAQMGEQFF.

This clonotype was picked up a small number of times. V gene TRBV11-1 combines with J gene TRBJ2-1; TRBD2 matches at 9 bases. The CDR3 runs to 18 residues. The V and J ends lost 2 bases and 3 bases, in that order; junction bases with no gene match: 11. From germline, CDR1 is SGHAT and CDR2 FQDESV (reference sequence). In nucleotides, the CDR3 is TGTGCCAGCAGCTTAATTCGCGGTAGCGGGAGATTCTACAATGAGCAGTTCTTC. As protein: CASSLIRGSGRFYNEQFF.

The rearrangement joins TRBV12-3 or TRBV12-4 to TRBJ2-3, with D possibly TRBD2 on 5 matching bases. Trimming shortened V by 9 bases and J by 5 bases, and 21 bases separated the two germline ends. The CDR3 has 15 residues. The chain's CDR3 is CASNNGKKVEDTQYF. The CDR3 DNA reads TGTGCCAGTAACAACGGGAAAAAGGTGGAAGATACGCAGTATTTT.

This clonotype is a singleton in its sample. The gene calls are TRBV28 and TRBJ1-1; D is undetermined. V was pared by 4 bases and J by 0 bases, with 9 bases between. Germline-derived CDR1 and CDR2 are MDHEN and SYDVKM. The CDR3 consists of 14 residues. As DNA, the CDR3 is TGTGCCAGCAGTTCACACGCCGTGAACACTGAAGCTTTCTTT. Amino acid sequence: CASSSHAVNTEAFF.

This clonotype was seen at least ten times. The chain is built from TRBV5-1 and TRBJ2-7; possibly TRBD1 for D (5 bases). This CDR3 has 12 amino acids. Trimming stripped 7 bases from V and 3 bases from J, with 11 bases between. Germline V gives CDR1 SGHRS, CDR2 YFSETQ. The CDR3 DNA is TGCGCCAGCTCCGACAGCCTCTACGAGCAGTACTTC. The encoded protein is CASSDSLYEQYF. Drawing the rest from reference TRBV5-1 and TRBJ2-7, the complete variable domain is KAGVTQTPRYLIKTRGQQVTLSCSPISGHRSVSWYQQTPGQGLQFLFEYFSETQRNKGNFPGRFSGRQFSNSRSEMNVSTLELGDSALYLCASSDSLYEQYFGPGTRLTVT.

This clonotype was seen a few times. The chain combines TRBV24-1 with TRBJ2-1; D is unresolved. Germline V gives CDR1 KGHDR, CDR2 SFDVKD. The CDR3 spans 14 residues. Trimming cost V 2 bases and J 5 bases, with 9 bases left between them. The CDR3 DNA is TGTGCCACCAGTGATTATGTCGGTAACAATGAGCAGTTCTTC. This encodes CATSDYVGNNEQFF.

V usage is TRBV2 and J usage is TRBJ1-5, with D maybe TRBD1 (5 bases). The CDR3 loop spans 13 amino acids. Germline V gene lookup returns CDR1 SNHLY and CDR2 FYNNEI. The V end lost 7 bases, the J end lost 5 bases, and 12 bases lay between the germline ends. The CDR3 sequence is CASTRDRDQPQHF. CDR3 in DNA: TGTGCCAGCACGCGGGACCGAGATCAGCCCCAGCATTTT.

This clonotype has at least ten counts. The chain joins TRBV20-1 to TRBJ2-4; tentative D call: TRBD2 (6 bases). This CDR3 has 13 amino acids. Trimming took 7 bases from V and 9 from J, leaving 19 bases between them. Looked up from germline, CDR1 is DFQATT and CDR2 is SNEGSKA (reference sequence). As DNA, the CDR3 is TGCAGTGGAACGGGACTTGACGATTCCATTCAGTACTTC. Protein product: CSGTGLDDSIQYF.